This passage covers 8 T cell receptor beta chains from one sample sequenced in a study of human T cells and chemical hapten exposure. From the RACE reads, TCRdb called clonotypes with MiXCR, one entry per CDR3 protein. Here the sample spans a few hundred thousand distinct CDR3 sequences, around 7% being singletons. Time point given: pre-sensitization, week 0. Noted treatment: therapeutic diphenylcyclopropenone sensitization with weekly scalp DPC. Sequenced here: whole blood, sampled in connection with sensitization to the hapten diphenylcyclopropenone (DPC). These receptors all come from a man aged 18 to 30 with alopecia areata. Some clones in this sample may be carry-over from other donors' samples.

This clonotype was observed many times. The chain is built from TRBV18 and TRBJ1-1; D perhaps matches TRBD1 (5 bases). CDR1 KGHSH and CDR2 LQKENI come from the germline V gene. The V and J ends lost 2 bases and 6 bases respectively, with 16 bases between them. The CDR3 spans 15 residues. CDR3 nucleotide sequence: TGTGCCAGCTCACCAAGGTCACAGGTTAATTCTGAAGCTTTCTTT. Protein product: CASSPRSQVNSEAFF.

The sample holds many counts of this clonotype. The CDR3, as DNA: TGTGCCAGCAGCACTGATAACTATGGCTACACCTTC. Amino acid sequence: CASSTDNYGYTF. V is TRBV7-9 and J is TRBJ1-2; unclear D gene. CDR1 SEHNR and CDR2 FQNEAQ come from the germline V gene (reference sequence). The CDR3 loop spans 12 amino acids. V shed 5 bases and J shed 1 base, with 5 bases lying between them.

This clonotype has a handful of counts. The chain carries TRBV7-2 and TRBJ2-7; either TRBD1 or TRBD2 may supply D (5 bases each). The CDR3 spans 12 residues. CDR1 is SGHTA and CDR2 is FQGNSA in the germline V gene. Between the trimmed V and J ends, which lost 5 bases and 8 bases, there was a span of 13 bases. This CDR3 is CASSHIPGQQYF. Here the CDR3 DNA reads TGTGCCAGCAGCCACATCCCGGGACAGCAGTACTTC.

This chain uses TRBV6-5 with TRBJ2-5; a possible D gene is TRBD1 (6 bases). Germline loops: CDR1 MNHEY, CDR2 SVGAGI. This CDR3 has 16 amino acids. The V gene lost 5 bases and the J gene lost 6 bases, with 22 bases spanning the gap. The CDR3: CASSPQGGLGGQTQYF. The DNA of the CDR3 is TGTGCCAGCAGTCCCCAAGGGGGTTTAGGTGGCCAGACCCAGTACTTC.

This clonotype was seen a handful of times. The chain joins TRBV6-2 or TRBV6-3 to TRBJ2-2; D uncertain. The CDR3 totals 12 residues. Per the germline V gene, CDR1 is MNHEY and CDR2 is SVGEGT. Trimming pared 7 bases from V and 4 bases from J, leaving 7 bases between. In nucleotides, the CDR3 is TGTGCCAGCAACCCGGGCACCGGGGAGCTGTTTTTT. Translated: CASNPGTGELFF.

In its sample, this clonotype was seen many times. V usage is TRBV12-3 or TRBV12-4 and J usage is TRBJ2-5, with TRBD1 matching over 7 bases. V gave up 2 bases and J gave up 1 base; unmatched junction bases: 1. The CDR3 covers 14 residues. The CDR3 spells CASSLHRGQETQYF. CDR3 nucleotides: TGTGCCAGCAGTTTACACAGGGGCCAAGAGACCCAGTACTTC.

This clonotype was seen more than once but under ten times. CDR3 sequence reads: CASSLGGPGQPQHF. CDR3 DNA: TGCGCCAGCAGCTTGGGGGGGCCGGGCCAGCCCCAGCATTTT. V is TRBV5-1 and J is TRBJ1-5; D might be TRBD1 (6 bases). This CDR3 has 14 amino acids. The V gene lost 0 bases and the J gene lost 7 bases, with 11 bases spanning the gap. Germline assignment: CDR1 SGHRS and CDR2 YFSETQ.

The chain joins TRBV5-1 to TRBJ2-1; 7 positions match TRBD2. Germline CDR1 and CDR2: SGHRS and YFSETQ. Trimming took 6 bases from V and 4 from J; bases not matched to a gene: 4. The CDR3 consists of 13 residues. DNA for the CDR3: TGCGCCAGCACGGAGGGAGGGTACAATGAGCAGTTCTTC. Translated, it gives CASTEGGYNEQFF.